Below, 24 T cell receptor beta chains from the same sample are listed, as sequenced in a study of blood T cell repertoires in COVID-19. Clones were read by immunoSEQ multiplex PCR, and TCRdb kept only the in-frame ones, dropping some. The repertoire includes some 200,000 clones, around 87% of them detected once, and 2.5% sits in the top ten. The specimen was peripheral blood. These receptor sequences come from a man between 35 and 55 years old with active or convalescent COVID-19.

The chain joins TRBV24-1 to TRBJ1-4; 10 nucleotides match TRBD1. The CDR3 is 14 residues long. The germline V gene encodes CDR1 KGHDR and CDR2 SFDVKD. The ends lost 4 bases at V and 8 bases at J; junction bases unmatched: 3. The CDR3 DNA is TGTGCCACCAGTGACGGACAGGGGGAGGAAAAACTGTTTTTT. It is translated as CATSDGQGEEKLFF.

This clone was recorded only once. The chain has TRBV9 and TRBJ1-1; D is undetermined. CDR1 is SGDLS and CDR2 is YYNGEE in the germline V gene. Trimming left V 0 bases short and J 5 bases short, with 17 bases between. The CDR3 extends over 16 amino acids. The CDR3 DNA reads TGTGCCAGCAGCGTAGGGAGTGGGTCCGGTAGGACTGAAGCTTTCTTT. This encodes CASSVGSGSGRTEAFF.

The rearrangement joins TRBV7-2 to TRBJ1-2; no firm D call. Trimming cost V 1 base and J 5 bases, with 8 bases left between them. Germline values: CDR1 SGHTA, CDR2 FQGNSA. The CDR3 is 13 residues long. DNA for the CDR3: TGTGCCAGCAGCTTAGGGCCTTCTTATGGCTACACCTTC. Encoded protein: CASSLGPSYGYTF.

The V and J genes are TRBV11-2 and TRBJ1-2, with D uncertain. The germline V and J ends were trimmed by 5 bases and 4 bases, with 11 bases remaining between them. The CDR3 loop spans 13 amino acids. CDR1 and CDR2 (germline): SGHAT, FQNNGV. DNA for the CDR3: TGTGCCAGCAGCGGTTCGGGAGGCTATGGCTACACCTTC. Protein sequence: CASSGSGGYGYTF.

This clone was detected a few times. The CDR3 bases are TGCGCCAGCAGCTTGGGTTCGGGGGAGAGCGTGGGGCAGTTCTTC. Protein: CASSLGSGESVGQFF. The V call is TRBV5-1, the J call TRBJ2-1, with D possibly TRBD2 on 6 matching bases. The CDR3 has 15 amino acids. Trimming shortened V by 0 bases and J by 12 bases, and 19 bases separated the two germline ends. In germline, CDR1 is SGHRS, CDR2 YFSETQ.

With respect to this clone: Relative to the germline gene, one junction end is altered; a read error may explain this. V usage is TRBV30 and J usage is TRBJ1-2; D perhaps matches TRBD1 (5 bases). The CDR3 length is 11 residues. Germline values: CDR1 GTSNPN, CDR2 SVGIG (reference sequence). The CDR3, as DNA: TGTGCCCGGAGGGGAGGGATCGGCTACACCTTC. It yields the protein CARRGGIGYTF.

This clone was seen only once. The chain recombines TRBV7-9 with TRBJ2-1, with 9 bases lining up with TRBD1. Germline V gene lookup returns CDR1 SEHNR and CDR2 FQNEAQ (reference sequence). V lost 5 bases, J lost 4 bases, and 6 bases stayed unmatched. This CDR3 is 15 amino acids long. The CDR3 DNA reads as TGTGCCAGCAGCCCAAACAGGGGGCGGTACAATGAGCAGTTCTTC. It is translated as CASSPNRGRYNEQFF.

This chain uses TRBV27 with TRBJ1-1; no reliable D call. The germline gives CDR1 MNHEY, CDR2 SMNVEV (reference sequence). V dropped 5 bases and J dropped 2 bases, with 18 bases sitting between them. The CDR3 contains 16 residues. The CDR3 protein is CASSPRWQAVNTEAFF. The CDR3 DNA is TGTGCCAGCAGTCCCCGATGGCAGGCAGTCAACACTGAAGCTTTCTTT.

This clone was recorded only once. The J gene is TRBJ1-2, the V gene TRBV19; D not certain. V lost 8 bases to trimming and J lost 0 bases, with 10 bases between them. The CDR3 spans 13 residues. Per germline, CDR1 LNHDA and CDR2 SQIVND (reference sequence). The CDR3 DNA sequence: TGTGCCAGTGGCCGCGGAGCTAACTATGGCTACACCTTC. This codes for CASGRGANYGYTF.

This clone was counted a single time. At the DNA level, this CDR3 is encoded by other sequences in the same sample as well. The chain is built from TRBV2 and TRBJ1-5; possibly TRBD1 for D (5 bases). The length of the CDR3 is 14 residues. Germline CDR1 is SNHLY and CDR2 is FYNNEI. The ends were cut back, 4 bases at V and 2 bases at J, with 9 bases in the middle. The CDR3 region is CASSGQGGNQPQHF. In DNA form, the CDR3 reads TGTGCCAGCAGTGGCCAGGGTGGCAATCAGCCCCAGCATTTT. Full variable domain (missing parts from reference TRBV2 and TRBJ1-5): EPEVTQTPSHQVTQMGQEVILRCVPISNHLYFYWYRQILGQKVEFLVSFYNNEISEKSEIFDDQFSVERPDGSNFTLKIRSTKLEDSAMYFCASSGQGGNQPQHFGDGTRLSIL.

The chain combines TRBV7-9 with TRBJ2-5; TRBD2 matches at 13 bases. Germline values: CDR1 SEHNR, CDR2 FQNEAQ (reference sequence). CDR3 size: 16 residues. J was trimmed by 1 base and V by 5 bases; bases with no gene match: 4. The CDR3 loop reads CASSERLAGGQETQYF. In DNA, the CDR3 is TGTGCCAGCAGCGAAAGACTAGCGGGGGGCCAAGAGACCCAGTACTTC. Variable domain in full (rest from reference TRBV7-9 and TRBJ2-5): DTGVSQNPRHKITKRGQNVTFRCDPISEHNRLYWYRQTLGQGPEFLTYFQNEAQLEKSRLLSDRFSAERPKGSFSTLEIQRTEQGDSAMYLCASSERLAGGQETQYFGPGTRLLVL.

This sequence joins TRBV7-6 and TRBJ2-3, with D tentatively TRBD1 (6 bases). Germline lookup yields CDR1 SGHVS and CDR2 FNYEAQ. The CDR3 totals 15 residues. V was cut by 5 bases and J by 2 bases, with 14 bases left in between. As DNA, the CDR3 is TGTGCCAGCAGCCCGATGACAGGCAACACAGATACGCAGTATTTT. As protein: CASSPMTGNTDTQYF.

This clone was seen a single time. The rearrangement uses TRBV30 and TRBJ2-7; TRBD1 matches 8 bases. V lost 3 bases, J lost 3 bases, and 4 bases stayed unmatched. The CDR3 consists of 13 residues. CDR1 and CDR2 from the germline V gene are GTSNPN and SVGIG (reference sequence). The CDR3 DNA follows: TGTGCCTGGAGGAGCGGACAGGGCTACGAGCAGTACTTC. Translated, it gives CAWRSGQGYEQYF.

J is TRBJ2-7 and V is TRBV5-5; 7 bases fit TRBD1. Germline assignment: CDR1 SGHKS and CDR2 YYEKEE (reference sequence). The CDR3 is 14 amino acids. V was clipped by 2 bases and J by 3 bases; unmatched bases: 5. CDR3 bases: TGTGCCAGCAGCTTTACCGGGACAGACTACGAGCAGTACTTC. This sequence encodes CASSFTGTDYEQYF.

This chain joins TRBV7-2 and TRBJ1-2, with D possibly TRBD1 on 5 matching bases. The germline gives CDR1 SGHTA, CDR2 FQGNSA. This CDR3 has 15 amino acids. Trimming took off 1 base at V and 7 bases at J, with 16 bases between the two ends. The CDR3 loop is CASSLGQSGGGGYTF. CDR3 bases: TGTGCCAGCAGCTTAGGACAGAGCGGGGGAGGTGGCTACACCTTC.

CDR3 region: CASSLAGQVSGWARGYTF. In DNA, the CDR3 is TGTGCCAGCAGCTTAGCTGGACAAGTATCTGGTTGGGCTCGTGGCTACACCTTC. The genes are TRBV7-8 and TRBJ1-2, with D perhaps TRBD1 (5 bases). Germline loops: CDR1 SGHVS, CDR2 FQNEAQ. This CDR3 is built from 18 residues. Trimming took 0 bases from V and 7 from J, leaving 24 bases between them.

CDR3 coding DNA: TGTGCCAGTAGTACCCCTCGAAGGGTGGGACATTCGAATGAGCAGTTCTTC. Protein product: CASSTPRRVGHSNEQFF. J is TRBJ2-1 and V is TRBV19, with a weak D call TRBD1 (6 bases). The CDR3 runs to 17 residues. Trimming left V 4 bases short and J 7 bases short, with 23 bases between. Germline CDR1 is LNHDA and CDR2 is SQIVND (reference sequence).

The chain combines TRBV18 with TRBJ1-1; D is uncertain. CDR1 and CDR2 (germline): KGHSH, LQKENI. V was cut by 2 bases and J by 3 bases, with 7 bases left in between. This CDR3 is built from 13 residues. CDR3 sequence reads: CASSPNADTEAFF. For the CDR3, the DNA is TGTGCCAGCTCACCAAATGCAGACACTGAAGCTTTCTTT.

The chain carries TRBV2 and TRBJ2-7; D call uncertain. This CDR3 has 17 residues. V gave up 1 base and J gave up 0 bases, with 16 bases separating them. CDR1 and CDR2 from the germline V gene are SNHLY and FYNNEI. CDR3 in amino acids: CASSEGPFRGHSYEQYF. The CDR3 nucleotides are TGTGCCAGCAGTGAAGGACCCTTTCGCGGCCACTCCTACGAGCAGTACTTC.

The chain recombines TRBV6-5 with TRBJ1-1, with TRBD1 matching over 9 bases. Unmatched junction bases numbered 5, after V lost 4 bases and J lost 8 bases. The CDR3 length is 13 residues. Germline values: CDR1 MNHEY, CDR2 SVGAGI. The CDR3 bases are TGTGCCAGCAGTTCTGTTGGACAGGGGGAAGCTTTCTTT. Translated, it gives CASSSVGQGEAFF.

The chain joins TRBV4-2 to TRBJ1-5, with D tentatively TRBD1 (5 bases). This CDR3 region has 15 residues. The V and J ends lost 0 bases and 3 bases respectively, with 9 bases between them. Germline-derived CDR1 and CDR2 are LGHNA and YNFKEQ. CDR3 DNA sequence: TGTGCCAGCAGCCAAGAGGGGCAGTTCAATCAGCCCCAGCATTTT. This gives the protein CASSQEGQFNQPQHF.

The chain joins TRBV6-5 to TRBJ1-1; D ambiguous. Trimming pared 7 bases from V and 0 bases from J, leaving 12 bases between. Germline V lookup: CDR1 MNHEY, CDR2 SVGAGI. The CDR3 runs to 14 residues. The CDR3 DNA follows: TGTGCCAGCATGTTACCGGGAATGAACACTGAAGCTTTCTTT. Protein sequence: CASMLPGMNTEAFF.

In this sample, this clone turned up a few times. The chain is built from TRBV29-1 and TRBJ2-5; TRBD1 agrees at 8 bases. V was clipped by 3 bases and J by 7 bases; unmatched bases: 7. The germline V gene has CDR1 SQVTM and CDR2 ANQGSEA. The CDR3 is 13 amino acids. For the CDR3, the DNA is TGCAGCGTTGAGCAGGGGGCGGTTGGGACCCAGTACTTC. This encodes CSVEQGAVGTQYF.

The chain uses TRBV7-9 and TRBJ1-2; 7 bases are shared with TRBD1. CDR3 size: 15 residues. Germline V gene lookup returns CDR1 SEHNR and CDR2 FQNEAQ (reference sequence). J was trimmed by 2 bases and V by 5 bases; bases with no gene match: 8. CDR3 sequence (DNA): TGTGCCAGCAGCCCACCGGGACAGATGAACTATGGCTACACCTTC. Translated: CASSPPGQMNYGYTF. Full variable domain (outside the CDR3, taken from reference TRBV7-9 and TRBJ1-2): DTGVSQNPRHKITKRGQNVTFRCDPISEHNRLYWYRQTLGQGPEFLTYFQNEAQLEKSRLLSDRFSAERPKGSFSTLEIQRTEQGDSAMYLCASSPPGQMNYGYTFGSGTRLTVV.